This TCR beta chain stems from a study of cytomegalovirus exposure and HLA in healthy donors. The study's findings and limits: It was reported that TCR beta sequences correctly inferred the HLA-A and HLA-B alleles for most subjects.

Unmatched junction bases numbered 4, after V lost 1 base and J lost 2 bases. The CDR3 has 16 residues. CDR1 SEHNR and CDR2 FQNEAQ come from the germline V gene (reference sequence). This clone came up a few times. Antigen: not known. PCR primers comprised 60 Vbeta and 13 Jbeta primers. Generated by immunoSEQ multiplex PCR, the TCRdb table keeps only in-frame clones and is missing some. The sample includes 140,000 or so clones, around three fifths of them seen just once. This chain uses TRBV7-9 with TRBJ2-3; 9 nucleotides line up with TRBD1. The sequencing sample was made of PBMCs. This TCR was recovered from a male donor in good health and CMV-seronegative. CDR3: CASSLVTGGITDTQYF. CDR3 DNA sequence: TGTGCCAGCAGCTTAGTAACAGGGGGCATCACAGATACGCAGTATTTT.